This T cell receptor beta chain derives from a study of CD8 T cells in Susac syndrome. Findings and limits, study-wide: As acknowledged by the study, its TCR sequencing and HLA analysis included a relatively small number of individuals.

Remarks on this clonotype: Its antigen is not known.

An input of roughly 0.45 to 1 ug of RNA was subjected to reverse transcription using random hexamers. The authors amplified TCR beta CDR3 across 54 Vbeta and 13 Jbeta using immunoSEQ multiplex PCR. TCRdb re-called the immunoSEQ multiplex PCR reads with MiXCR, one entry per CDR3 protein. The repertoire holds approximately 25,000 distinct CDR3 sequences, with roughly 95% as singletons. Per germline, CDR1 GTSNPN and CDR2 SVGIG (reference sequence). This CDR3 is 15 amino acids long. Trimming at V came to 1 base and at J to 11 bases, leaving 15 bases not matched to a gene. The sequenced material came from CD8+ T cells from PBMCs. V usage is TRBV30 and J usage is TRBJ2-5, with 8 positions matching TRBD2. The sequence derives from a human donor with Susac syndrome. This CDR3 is CAWSAGAAGGLTQYF. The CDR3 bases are TGTGCCTGGAGTGCGGGGGCGGCGGGGGGCCTTACTCAGTACTTC.